The 17 T cell receptor beta chains reported below all come from one sample, sequenced in a study of T cells in Graves' hyperthyroidism and ophthalmopathy. RNA transcripts yielded amplified TCR beta CDR3 regions. An initial round of RT-PCR targeting the TCR CDR3 relied on the HTBI primer set. TCRdb re-analysed the multiplex PCR reads in MiXCR, keeping a single row per CDR3 protein. The sample has about 300,000 distinct CDR3 sequences; around 15% are singletons. The source material was blood. These receptors were collected from a woman aged 35 to 49 with Graves' hyperthyroidism.

The table lists this clonotype with many counts. The chain carries TRBV6-1 and TRBJ2-5; 10 bases align to TRBD2. The CDR3 covers 15 residues. V lost 6 bases to trimming and J lost 5 bases; unmatched junction nucleotides: 9. From germline, CDR1 is MNHNS and CDR2 SASEGT. The CDR3 region is CASSPSGGAGETQYF. The CDR3 DNA reads TGTGCCAGCAGCCCCAGCGGGGGGGCGGGCGAGACCCAGTACTTC.

This clonotype appeared many times. J is TRBJ2-7 and V is TRBV29-1; D remains ambiguous. Trimming removed 3 bases from V and 5 bases from J, with 8 bases in between. Germline loops: CDR1 SQVTM, CDR2 ANQGSEA. The CDR3 totals 11 residues. CDR3 sequence: CSVDGVDEQYF. CDR3 in DNA: TGCAGCGTTGATGGGGTTGACGAGCAGTACTTC.

This clonotype was counted many times. The V and J genes are TRBV11-2 and TRBJ2-1, with 9 bases lining up with TRBD2. Germline V gives CDR1 SGHAT, CDR2 FQNNGV. The V and J ends lost 5 bases and 1 base, in that order; junction bases with no gene match: 9. This CDR3 is 17 amino acids long. Here the CDR3 reads CASSHGTSSNSYNEQFF. The DNA for the CDR3 is TGTGCCAGCAGCCACGGGACTAGCTCCAATTCCTACAATGAGCAGTTCTTC.

This clonotype showed up just a few times. This chain connects TRBV30 to TRBJ1-4, with TRBD1 matching over 7 bases. CDR3 length equals 14 residues. The V gene's germline CDR1 is GTSNPN and CDR2 SVGIG (reference sequence). The V segment lost 1 base and the J segment 3 bases; nucleotides outside the gene matches: 2. The CDR3 bases are TGTGCCTGGAGTGGGGGGACAGCTAATGAAAAACTGTTTTTT. This encodes CAWSGGTANEKLFF.

As regards this clonotype: A single base separates this from a much larger clone, so it may be a read error. This chain joins TRBV11-2 and TRBJ2-5; 7 positions agree with TRBD1. This CDR3 contains 14 residues. Trimming at V came to 5 bases and at J to 4 bases, leaving 7 bases not matched to a gene. The germline gives CDR1 SGHAT, CDR2 FQNNGV. DNA for the CDR3: TGTGCCAGCAGCAGAGGGACAGACCTAGAGACCCAGTACTTC. Translating gives CASSRGTDLETQYF.

In its sample, this clonotype was seen many times. The chain couples TRBV27 to TRBJ2-3, with 7 nucleotides matching TRBD2. The CDR3 has 16 residues. V gave up 6 bases and J gave up 1 base; unmatched junction bases: 10. Germline V gives CDR1 MNHEY, CDR2 SMNVEV (reference sequence). The CDR3 region has the DNA TGTGCCAGCAGGGAACATAGCGGGTTGGGCACAGATACGCAGTATTTT. Its protein is CASREHSGLGTDTQYF.

This clonotype occurred many times. J is TRBJ2-3 and V is TRBV11-1; 7 bases line up with TRBD1. The germline CDR1 and CDR2 sequences are SGHAT and FQDESV (reference sequence). V was clipped by 2 bases and J by 2 bases; unmatched bases: 7. The CDR3 spans 16 residues. Here the CDR3 reads CASSLRQGSPTDTQYF. The DNA for the CDR3 is TGTGCCAGCAGCTTACGACAGGGATCCCCCACAGATACGCAGTATTTT.

The rearrangement joins TRBV7-2 to TRBJ1-5; the D gene is possibly TRBD1 (5 bases). The CDR3 covers 14 residues. Germline V gives CDR1 SGHTA, CDR2 FQGNSA. Deletions cut 5 bases from V and 5 bases from J, with 13 bases between. CDR3 DNA: TGTGCCAGCAGCCCTACAGGTACTGATCAGCCCCAGCATTTT. Protein: CASSPTGTDQPQHF.

This clonotype turned up a few times. The chain uses TRBV19 and TRBJ2-7, with TRBD1 as a possible D gene (5 bases). This CDR3 has 12 amino acids. Germline CDR1 reads LNHDA; CDR2 reads SQIVND (reference sequence). V gave up 3 bases and J gave up 5 bases, with 8 bases separating them. The CDR3 region is CASSMQGHEQYF. The CDR3 nucleotides are TGTGCCAGTAGTATGCAGGGCCACGAGCAGTACTTC.

This clonotype has ten or more counts. CDR3: CASTTGGTEAFF. CDR3 DNA sequence: TGCGCCAGCACGACAGGGGGCACTGAAGCTTTCTTT. The genes are TRBV4-1 and TRBJ1-1, with TRBD1 identical over 9 bases. Trimming at V came to 7 bases and at J to 4 bases, leaving 1 base not matched to a gene. The CDR3 runs to 12 residues. Germline V gene lookup returns CDR1 MGHRA and CDR2 YSYEKL.

The table lists this clonotype with many counts. V gene TRBV30 combines with J gene TRBJ2-1; D is perhaps TRBD2 (6 bases). V lost 7 bases to trimming and J lost 0 bases, with 13 bases between them. In germline, CDR1 is GTSNPN, CDR2 SVGIG (reference sequence). This CDR3 has 14 residues. The CDR3: CAFQAGSSYNEQFF. The CDR3 nucleotides read TGTGCCTTTCAAGCGGGTAGCTCCTACAATGAGCAGTTCTTC.

The chain recombines TRBV9 with TRBJ2-1; D remains ambiguous. The CDR3 runs 12 residues. The germline V gene encodes CDR1 SGDLS and CDR2 YYNGEE. V gave up 2 bases and J gave up 9 bases, with 9 bases separating them. The CDR3 spells CASSVAVGEQFF. DNA of the CDR3: TGTGCCAGCAGCGTCGCCGTCGGTGAGCAGTTCTTC.

This clonotype was picked up many times. V usage is TRBV28 and J usage is TRBJ1-1, with D possibly TRBD1 on 5 matching bases. V was trimmed by 1 base and J by 2 bases, leaving 14 bases between them. The germline V gene has CDR1 MDHEN and CDR2 SYDVKM. The CDR3 is 16 amino acids. Here the CDR3 DNA reads TGTGCCAGCAGTTTATTGGACGGGACTCCCAACACTGAAGCTTTCTTT. Protein sequence: CASSLLDGTPNTEAFF.

This clonotype was counted ten times or more. The chain combines TRBV7-2 with TRBJ1-5, with D unresolved. The CDR3 runs to 14 residues. Looked up from germline, CDR1 is SGHTA and CDR2 is FQGNSA. V lost 2 bases and J 5 bases, leaving 10 bases between the germline ends. The CDR3 reads CASSLHGIDQPQHF. CDR3 coding DNA: TGTGCCAGCAGCTTACACGGCATCGATCAGCCCCAGCATTTT.

This clonotype has a count of ten or more. The chain carries TRBV6-1 and TRBJ2-7; D possibly corresponds to TRBD1 (5 bases). Per germline, CDR1 MNHNS and CDR2 SASEGT. This CDR3 has 15 amino acids. Trimming took off 4 bases at V and 5 bases at J, with 18 bases between the two ends. The CDR3 sequence: CASSGQFGQLDEQYF. CDR3 nucleotide sequence: TGTGCCAGCAGTGGACAGTTCGGCCAACTGGACGAGCAGTACTTC.

This clonotype was found many times. The rearrangement links TRBV12-3 or TRBV12-4 to TRBJ2-5; possible D gene TRBD2, 6 bases. The CDR3 is 14 amino acids. V lost 0 bases and J lost 5, with 10 bases in between. The chain's CDR3 is CASSLAGGRETQYF. The CDR3 DNA is TGTGCCAGCAGTTTAGCGGGGGGAAGGGAGACCCAGTACTTC.

This clonotype was recorded many times. The chain carries TRBV20-1 and TRBJ1-6, with 8 bases that match TRBD1. The junction had 7 bases not matched to a gene; V was cut back by 6 bases and J by 9 bases. From germline, CDR1 is DFQATT and CDR2 SNEGSKA (reference sequence). The CDR3 spans 13 residues. The CDR3 loop reads CSAWTGTGSPLHF. The CDR3 bases are TGCAGTGCCTGGACAGGGACGGGTTCACCCCTCCACTTT.